This T cell receptor (beta chain) is drawn from a study of T cell responses to AZD1222 COVID-19 vaccine. Using immunoSEQ multiplex PCR, the repertoire was profiled, and TCRdb retains in-frame clones only, with some absent. The profile shows some 100,000 clones, approximately 86% of them singletons. The study, taken as a whole, reports: Reportedly, nearly half the spike-specific TCRs target unmutated variant regions. Spike-specific TCR depth and breadth grew after two AZD1222 doses.

A remark on this clone: The antigen is undetermined. Other DNA sequences from this sample encode an identical CDR3 as well.

Trimming left V 0 bases short and J 6 bases short, with 6 bases between. The germline gives CDR1 MNHEY, CDR2 SVGEGT. This CDR3 is built from 13 residues. The sequencing here drew on peripheral blood, taken on day 0 of AZD1222 vaccination. The chain couples TRBV6-2 or TRBV6-3 to TRBJ2-1, with D unclear. This clonotype originated in an adult in good health. The chain's CDR3 is CASSYSITNEQFF. The CDR3 bases are TGTGCCAGCAGTTACTCGATTACCAATGAGCAGTTCTTC.